These 14 T cell receptor beta chains came from one sample sequenced in a study of Graves' ophthalmopathy and Graves' hyperthyroidism. RNA transcripts provided the template for amplifying TCR beta CDR3 regions. Second-round multiplex PCR came after first-round RT-PCR with HTBI primers. MiXCR, run by TCRdb on the multiplex PCR reads, gives a single entry per CDR3 protein. The sample lists about 370,000 distinct CDR3 sequences; about 15% were seen once. Sequencing was done on a sample of peripheral blood. The receptors here all came from an adult woman with stable Graves' hyperthyroidism.

The chain recombines TRBV6-1 with TRBJ2-7, with D maybe TRBD1 (7 bases). The V gene's germline CDR1 is MNHNS and CDR2 SASEGT. This CDR3 region has 14 residues. V lost 8 bases and J 0 bases, leaving 14 bases between the germline ends. CDR3 amino acids: CASRRGESSYEQYF. As DNA, the CDR3 is TGTGCCAGCCGCAGGGGGGAAAGCTCCTACGAGCAGTACTTC.

This clonotype was seen at least ten times. V gene TRBV28 combines with J gene TRBJ2-7; no clear D. The CDR3 loop spans 12 amino acids. Germline V gene data show CDR1 as MDHEN and CDR2 as SYDVKM. Trimming removed 7 bases from V and 2 bases from J, with 9 bases in between. The CDR3 protein is CASIGGTYEQYF. The CDR3 bases are TGTGCCAGCATTGGCGGAACCTACGAGCAGTACTTC. The variable domain in full, completed from reference TRBV28 and TRBJ2-7, reads DVKVTQSSRYLVKRTGEKVFLECVQDMDHENMFWYRQDPGLGLRLIYFSYDVKMKEKGDIPEGYSVSREKKERFSLILESASTNQTSMYLCASIGGTYEQYFGPGTRLTVT.

The genes are TRBV5-6 and TRBJ2-7; D is perhaps TRBD1 or TRBD2 (5 bases each). Germline CDR1 and CDR2: SGHDT and YYEEEE. This CDR3 contains 15 residues. The V gene lost 1 base and the J gene lost 4 bases, with 15 bases spanning the gap. DNA for the CDR3: TGTGCCAGCAGCTTGTACTACGGGACGGAATACGAGCAGTACTTC. Amino acid sequence: CASSLYYGTEYEQYF. Supplemented by reference TRBV5-6 and TRBJ2-7, the full variable domain reads DAGVTQSPTHLIKTRGQQVTLRCSPKSGHDTVSWYQQALGQGPQFIFQYYEEEERQRGNFPDRFSGHQFPNYSSELNVNALLLGDSALYLCASSLYYGTEYEQYFGPGTRLTVT.

This clonotype was picked up many times. This chain connects TRBV28 to TRBJ2-2; D may be TRBD2 (6 bases). The CDR3 extends over 13 amino acids. Trimming removed 11 bases at V and 4 bases at J, with 14 bases between. Per germline, CDR1 MDHEN and CDR2 SYDVKM. The CDR3: CAGRGSSTGELFF. DNA of the CDR3: TGTGCCGGCCGGGGGTCGAGCACCGGGGAGCTGTTTTTT.

At least ten counts were recorded for this clonotype. Just one base apart from a much larger clone, this may be a read error. The chain combines TRBV12-3 or TRBV12-4 with TRBJ2-7, with D unresolved. The CDR3 totals 13 residues. CDR3: CASSFRASYEQCF. The CDR3 nucleotides are TGTGCCAGCAGTTTTAGGGCGTCCTACGAGCAGTGCTTC.

Comment on this clonotype: One end of the junction does not line up with germline, which may come from a read error. The V call is TRBV3-1, the J call TRBJ2-1; 11 positions match TRBD2. Germline loops: CDR1 LGHDT, CDR2 YNNKEL (reference sequence). There are 18 residues in the CDR3. CDR3 in DNA: TGTGCCAGCAGCCACTTCAGGGGTAGCGGGAGGGGGTACAAGGAGCAGTTCTTC. This translates into CASSHFRGSGRGYKEQFF.

This clonotype was seen many times. The V gene is TRBV28, the J gene TRBJ2-2; weak D call: TRBD2 (6 bases). Per germline, CDR1 MDHEN and CDR2 SYDVKM. This CDR3 is 16 amino acids long. Trimming stripped 3 bases from V and 4 bases from J, with 15 bases between. CDR3 sequence reads: CASSFLSGGRTGELFF. CDR3 bases: TGTGCCAGCAGTTTTCTTAGCGGCGGTCGCACCGGGGAGCTGTTTTTT.

Many counts were recorded for this clonotype. Mismatch with germline at one junction end may stem from a read error. V usage is TRBV2 and J usage is TRBJ2-7; D gene uncertain. Germline V gene data show CDR1 as SNHLY and CDR2 as FYNNEI. There are 14 residues in the CDR3. The CDR3 DNA reads TGTGCCACCACGCAAGAGCCGCCCTCCTCCGAGCAGTACTTC. It encodes CATTQEPPSSEQYF.

This clonotype was picked up many times. The chain employs TRBV2 and TRBJ1-5; 11 bases map to TRBD1. Trimming took 8 bases from V and 3 from J; bases not matched to a gene: 6. The CDR3 sequence is 15 residues long. Germline CDR1 SNHLY, CDR2 FYNNEI. The CDR3 bases are TGTGCCAGCGGACAGGGGGCTTTTATCAATCAGCCCCAGCATTTT. It translates to CASGQGAFINQPQHF.

This clonotype was detected many times. The chain uses TRBV10-2 and TRBJ1-6, with D uncertain. This CDR3 is 13 amino acids long. V lost 0 bases to trimming and J lost 7 bases, with 4 bases between them. Per the germline V gene, CDR1 is WSHSY and CDR2 is SAAADI. CDR3 in amino acids: CASSESRNSPLHF. CDR3 DNA: TGCGCCAGCAGTGAGTCGAGAAATTCACCCCTCCACTTT.

This clonotype was recorded at least ten times. The chain links TRBV20-1 to TRBJ1-2, with a weak D call TRBD1 (5 bases). V lost 0 bases, J lost 6 bases, and 20 bases lay in between. CDR3 length equals 16 residues. CDR1 and CDR2 (germline): DFQATT, SNEGSKA (reference sequence). The CDR3 region is CSARDWYRGDDNGYTF. The CDR3 region has the DNA TGCAGTGCTAGAGATTGGTATAGGGGAGATGATAATGGCTACACCTTC.

This clonotype was seen many times. The V and J genes are TRBV29-1 and TRBJ1-1; D is uncertain. V was shortened by 7 bases and J by 1 base, with 7 bases between the two germline ends. CDR3 length: 11 residues. Germline V gene sequence: CDR1 SQVTM, CDR2 ANQGSEA. CDR3 coding DNA: TGCAGCGGTGTTACGAACACTGAAGCTTTCTTT. Translation: CSGVTNTEAFF.

This clonotype was observed at least ten times. The chain uses TRBV5-1 and TRBJ1-1, with D hard to call. Germline V gene data show CDR1 as SGHRS and CDR2 as YFSETQ. The V gene lost 0 bases and the J gene lost 0 bases, with 6 bases spanning the gap. The CDR3 extends over 14 amino acids. CDR3 nucleotide sequence: TGCGCCAGCAGCTTGGCGTTCCTGAACACTGAAGCTTTCTTT. Its translation: CASSLAFLNTEAFF. Variable domain in full (rest from reference TRBV5-1 and TRBJ1-1): KAGVTQTPRYLIKTRGQQVTLSCSPISGHRSVSWYQQTPGQGLQFLFEYFSETQRNKGNFPGRFSGRQFSNSRSEMNVSTLELGDSALYLCASSLAFLNTEAFFGQGTRLTVV.

In its sample, this clonotype ranks as medium-sized. This chain connects TRBV12-3 or TRBV12-4 to TRBJ2-7; D call uncertain. CDR3 length: 11 amino acids. V gave up 4 bases and J gave up 0 bases, with 1 base separating them. CDR3 sequence: CASSSSYEQYF. The DNA of the CDR3 is TGTGCCAGCAGTTCCTCCTACGAGCAGTACTTC.